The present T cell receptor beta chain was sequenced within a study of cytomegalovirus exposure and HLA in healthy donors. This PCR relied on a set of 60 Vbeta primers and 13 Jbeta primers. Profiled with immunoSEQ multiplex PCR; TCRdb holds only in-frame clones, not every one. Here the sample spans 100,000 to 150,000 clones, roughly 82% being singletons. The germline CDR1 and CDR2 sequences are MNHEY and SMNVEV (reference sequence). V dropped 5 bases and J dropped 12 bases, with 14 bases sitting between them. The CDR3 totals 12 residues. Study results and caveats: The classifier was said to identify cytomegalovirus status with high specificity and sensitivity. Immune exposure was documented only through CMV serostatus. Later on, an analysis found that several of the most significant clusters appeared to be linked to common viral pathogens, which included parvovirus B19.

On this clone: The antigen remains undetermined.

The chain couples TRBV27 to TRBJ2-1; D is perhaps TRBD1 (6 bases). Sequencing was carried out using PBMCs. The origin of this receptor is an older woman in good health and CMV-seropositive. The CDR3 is CASSTQGGGQFF. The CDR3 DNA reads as TGTGCCAGCAGTACACAGGGTGGTGGGCAGTTCTTC.